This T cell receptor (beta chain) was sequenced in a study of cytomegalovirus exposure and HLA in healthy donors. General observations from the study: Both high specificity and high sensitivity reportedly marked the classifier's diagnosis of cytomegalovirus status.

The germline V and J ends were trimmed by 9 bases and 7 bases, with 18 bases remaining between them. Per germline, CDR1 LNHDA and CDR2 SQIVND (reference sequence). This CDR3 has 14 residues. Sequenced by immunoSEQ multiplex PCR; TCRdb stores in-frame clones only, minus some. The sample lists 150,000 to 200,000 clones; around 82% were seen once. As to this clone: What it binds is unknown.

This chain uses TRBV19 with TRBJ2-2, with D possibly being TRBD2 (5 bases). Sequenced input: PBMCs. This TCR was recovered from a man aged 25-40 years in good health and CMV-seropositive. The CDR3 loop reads CASPGPRDDGELFF. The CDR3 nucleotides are TGTGCCAGCCCAGGCCCACGGGATGACGGGGAGCTGTTTTTT.